This T cell receptor (beta chain) was observed in a study of Ad26.COV2.S vaccination and SARS-CoV-2 variants. Stated treatment: roughly 19 received Ad26.COV2.S at low or high dose, single or two shots; roughly five received placebo; per-sample allocation not given. After the first vaccine or placebo injection, samples were drawn on day 63. An adult donor aged 18-55 years was enrolled in Boston. About this clone itself: Its antigen is as yet unknown.

Study-wide findings and caveats: Ad26.COV2.S recipients had broader spike-specific TCRs (P = 0.0014). Breadth measured for non-spike TCRs was similar across vaccine and placebo recipients.

TCRdb's table, derived via immunoSEQ multiplex PCR, lists solely in-frame clones and lacks some. Of fewer than 500,000 clones in the sample, roughly 87% are singletons; the top ten hold 2.5%. Specimen: peripheral blood, collected in a trial of Ad26.COV2.S vaccine versus placebo. The TCR originated in a person aged 18-60 years who received the Ad26.COV2.S COVID-19 vaccine or a placebo.

The chain's CDR3 is CASSPDGQTEAFF. The CDR3 nucleotides read TGCGCCAGCTCCCCAGACGGTCAAACTGAAGCTTTCTTT. The rearrangement links TRBV5-1 to TRBJ1-1, with unresolved D. Per the germline V gene, CDR1 is SGHRS and CDR2 is YFSETQ. Trimming shortened V by 7 bases and J by 5 bases, and 15 bases separated the two germline ends. This CDR3 contains 13 residues.